These 30 T cell receptor beta chains were all obtained from the same sample, sequenced in a study of T-cell memory formation after mild COVID-19. One entry per CDR3 protein, called by TCRdb with MiXCR from the 5' RACE reads. The sample gives 85,000 to 120,000 distinct CDR3 sequences, roughly 12% of which show up once; 25% to 35% is in the top ten. The sample taken for sequencing was PBMCs or a T cell subset sorted from them (not recorded which). The receptor source for this set is an adult woman who had mild COVID-19 (a few samples of this study predate the infection). Cell type and time point are not known.

The genes are TRBV18 and TRBJ2-1; a possible D gene is TRBD1 (5 bases). CDR3 length equals 16 residues. V gave up 0 bases and J gave up 6 bases, with 15 bases separating them. Germline values: CDR1 KGHSH, CDR2 LQKENI. DNA of the CDR3: TGTGCCAGCTCACCACCTTACTCAGGGATCGGCAATGAGCAGTTCTTC. Protein sequence: CASSPPYSGIGNEQFF.

This clonotype was counted ten times or more. The chain employs TRBV6-5 and TRBJ2-1; tentatively, D is TRBD1 or TRBD2 (5 bases each). Germline V gene sequence: CDR1 MNHEY, CDR2 SVGAGI. V was pared by 3 bases and J by 6 bases, with 15 bases between. This CDR3 spans 15 amino acids. This chain's CDR3 is CASSYTPWGTNEQFF. CDR3 in DNA: TGTGCCAGCAGTTATACCCCCTGGGGGACCAATGAGCAGTTCTTC.

This clonotype appeared many times. This rearrangement joins TRBV5-1 to TRBJ2-2; TRBD1 is a possible D gene (6 bases). The V gene's germline CDR1 is SGHRS and CDR2 YFSETQ. The V and J ends lost 3 bases and 1 base respectively, with 13 bases between them. The CDR3 is 16 residues long. CDR3 protein: CASSYPGAGNTGELFF. The DNA for the CDR3 is TGCGCCAGCAGCTATCCAGGGGCTGGGAACACCGGGGAGCTGTTTTTT. The whole variable domain, filled in from reference TRBV5-1 and TRBJ2-2, reads KAGVTQTPRYLIKTRGQQVTLSCSPISGHRSVSWYQQTPGQGLQFLFEYFSETQRNKGNFPGRFSGRQFSNSRSEMNVSTLELGDSALYLCASSYPGAGNTGELFFGEGSRLTVL.

This clonotype has a handful of counts. The gene calls are TRBV7-8 and TRBJ2-1, with D tentatively TRBD2 (6 bases). The germline V gene encodes CDR1 SGHVS and CDR2 FQNEAQ. This CDR3 region has 16 residues. V was trimmed by 8 bases and J by 6 bases, leaving 23 bases between them. CDR3 loop: CASSSRGAGPLNEQFF. CDR3 nucleotide sequence: TGTGCCAGCTCCTCCCGGGGAGCGGGCCCCCTCAATGAGCAGTTCTTC.

This clonotype has ten or more counts. This chain uses TRBV29-1 with TRBJ2-7; 9 bases are shared with TRBD1. J lost 2 bases, V lost 3 bases, and 5 bases had no gene match. CDR1 and CDR2 (germline): SQVTM, ANQGSEA. The CDR3 is made up of 14 amino acids. The CDR3: CSVDIGTGPYEQYF. CDR3 DNA: TGCAGCGTTGACATCGGGACAGGGCCCTACGAGCAGTACTTC.

This clonotype came up many times. J is TRBJ1-2 and V is TRBV29-1; maybe TRBD1 (6 bases). This CDR3 region has 13 residues. Germline CDR1 reads SQVTM; CDR2 reads ANQGSEA. Trimming took 4 bases from V and 6 from J, leaving 15 bases between them. The CDR3: CSVASGELDGYTF. CDR3 DNA sequence: TGCAGCGTTGCCTCAGGGGAACTGGATGGCTACACCTTC. The full variable domain, in which reference TRBV29-1 and TRBJ1-2 provide the parts outside the CDR3, is SAVISQKPSRDICQRGTSLTIQCQVDSQVTMMFWYRQQPGQSLTLIATANQGSEATYESGFVIDKFPISRPNLTFSTLTVSNMSPEDSSIYLCSVASGELDGYTFGSGTRLTVV.

This clonotype was detected only a few times. The chain is built from TRBV20-1 and TRBJ2-2; 9 nucleotides align to TRBD2. The CDR3 is made up of 13 amino acids. J was trimmed by 8 bases and V by 6 bases; bases with no gene match: 7. Germline-derived CDR1 and CDR2 are DFQATT and SNEGSKA (reference sequence). CDR3 coding DNA: TGCAGTGCGGTAGCGGGAGTGGGAGGGGAGCTGTTTTTT. Its protein is CSAVAGVGGELFF.

The CDR3 reads CASSADRGRRAEAFF. The CDR3 DNA reads as TGTGCCAGCAGTGCAGACAGGGGGCGCAGGGCTGAAGCTTTCTTT. The chain is built from TRBV25-1 and TRBJ1-1, with 10 bases lining up with TRBD1. The V gene's germline CDR1 is MGHDK and CDR2 SYGVNS. This CDR3 contains 15 residues. J lost 6 bases, V lost 4 bases, and 8 bases had no gene match.

The chain employs TRBV27 and TRBJ2-2; TRBD1 matches 8 bases. This CDR3 has 16 amino acids. V shed 0 bases and J 6 bases; nucleotides not matched to a gene: 6. Germline CDR1 reads MNHEY; CDR2 reads SMNVEV (reference sequence). CDR3 sequence (DNA): TGTGCCAGCAGTTTATCGTTAGGGGGACAGGCCGGGGAGCTGTTTTTT. Its translation: CASSLSLGGQAGELFF.

As to this clonotype: One end of the junction is discordant with germline, which a read error may explain. DNA of the CDR3: TGCGCCAGCAGCTTGGGCGACAACAGCAATCAGCACCAGCATTTT. Its protein product is CASSLGDNSNQHQHF. The chain recombines TRBV5-1 with TRBJ1-5, with no clear D. Germline CDR1 and CDR2: SGHRS and YFSETQ. The CDR3 sequence is 15 residues long.

This clonotype turned up a few times. The chain recombines TRBV19 with TRBJ1-1, with D unresolved. The CDR3 extends over 14 amino acids. Trimming cost V 7 bases and J 2 bases, with 14 bases left between them. Germline loops: CDR1 LNHDA, CDR2 SQIVND (reference sequence). The CDR3 is CASMSWTSNTEAFF. The CDR3 region has the DNA TGTGCCAGTATGAGTTGGACTTCCAACACTGAAGCTTTCTTT.

This rearrangement joins TRBV13 to TRBJ2-3; 12 bases line up with TRBD1. The germline V gene encodes CDR1 PRHDT and CDR2 FYEKMQ (reference sequence). The length of the CDR3 is 15 residues. The V and J ends lost 0 bases and 9 bases, in that order; junction bases with no gene match: 4. For the CDR3, the DNA is TGTGCCAGCAGCTTAGGGGGACAGGGGGCGAAGACGCAGTATTTT. Protein sequence: CASSLGGQGAKTQYF.

This clonotype was seen only once. The CDR3 loop is CASSSRDRGIYEQYF. CDR3 in DNA: TGTGCCAGCTCATCCCGGGACAGGGGGATCTACGAGCAGTACTTC. The rearrangement uses TRBV18 and TRBJ2-7, with 11 bases identical to TRBD1. Per the germline V gene, CDR1 is KGHSH and CDR2 is LQKENI. The CDR3 sequence is 15 residues long. Trimming cost V 5 bases and J 3 bases; bases outside gene matches: 6.

This clonotype was found a few times. The chain links TRBV4-3 to TRBJ2-1; TRBD2 aligns across 9 bases. The CDR3 has 14 residues. J lost 7 bases, V lost 5 bases, and 6 bases had no gene match. The germline CDR1 and CDR2 sequences are LGHNA and YSLEER. CDR3 bases: TGCGCCAGCAGCGTGGCGGGAGGGCCAAATGAGCAGTTCTTC. Residues: CASSVAGGPNEQFF.

In this sample, this clonotype turned up many times. The rearrangement links TRBV24-1 to TRBJ2-7; TRBD1 might be the D (6 bases). The germline V and J ends were trimmed by 10 bases and 2 bases, with 26 bases remaining between them. This CDR3 spans 17 amino acids. The germline V gene has CDR1 KGHDR and CDR2 SFDVKD. The chain's CDR3 is CATPGFGSPRGTYEQYF. The CDR3 coding sequence is TGTGCCACGCCTGGTTTTGGGAGTCCCAGGGGCACCTACGAGCAGTACTTC.

The chain is built from TRBV7-9 and TRBJ2-2; D uncertain. Germline V gene sequence: CDR1 SEHNR, CDR2 FQNEAQ (reference sequence). The CDR3 loop spans 16 amino acids. Trimming stripped 3 bases from V and 0 bases from J, with 11 bases between. In nucleotides, the CDR3 is TGTGCCAGCAGCTTGGAAGCGACGCCGAACACCGGGGAGCTGTTTTTT. It yields the protein CASSLEATPNTGELFF. The full variable domain, its missing parts supplied by reference TRBV7-9 and TRBJ2-2, is DTGVSQNPRHKITKRGQNVTFRCDPISEHNRLYWYRQTLGQGPEFLTYFQNEAQLEKSRLLSDRFSAERPKGSFSTLEIQRTEQGDSAMYLCASSLEATPNTGELFFGEGSRLTVL.

The chain combines TRBV9 with TRBJ2-3, with 11 bases fitting TRBD2. Germline loops: CDR1 SGDLS, CDR2 YYNGEE. V lost 3 bases to trimming and J lost 5 bases; unmatched junction nucleotides: 11. The CDR3 is 17 amino acids. The CDR3 here is CASSAQGLAGGEDTQYF. The CDR3 region has the DNA TGTGCCAGCAGCGCTCAGGGGCTAGCGGGGGGTGAAGATACGCAGTATTTT.

In its sample, this clonotype was seen many times. The chain carries TRBV27 and TRBJ2-3, with 12 positions matching TRBD2. J gave up 5 bases and V 6 bases, and 12 bases lay outside the gene matches. Per germline, CDR1 MNHEY and CDR2 SMNVEV (reference sequence). This CDR3 contains 17 residues. CDR3 nucleotide sequence: TGTGCCAGCAGCTCGACTAGCGGGAGTTTGTTGGTAGATACGCAGTATTTT. It yields the protein CASSSTSGSLLVDTQYF.

This clonotype was found many times. The chain combines TRBV29-1 with TRBJ2-3; unclear D gene. The germline V gene encodes CDR1 SQVTM and CDR2 ANQGSEA. The V end was cut by 3 bases, the J end by 2 bases, with 18 bases between. This CDR3 is built from 16 residues. The CDR3 region is CSVDGRALPDTDTQYF. CDR3 nucleotides: TGCAGCGTTGACGGACGGGCTCTACCTGACACAGATACGCAGTATTTT.

V gene TRBV4-2 combines with J gene TRBJ2-6; TRBD1 aligns across 7 bases. The CDR3 is 17 residues long. Germline CDR1 is LGHNA and CDR2 is YNFKEQ. Trimming took 3 bases from V and 0 from J; bases not matched to a gene: 5. In DNA form, the CDR3 reads TGTGCCAGCAGCCAGGGGGACAGCTTCTCTGGGGCCAACGTCCTGACTTTC. This gives the protein CASSQGDSFSGANVLTF.

This clonotype appeared a few times. The chain uses TRBV20-1 and TRBJ2-2; D assignment may be TRBD1 or TRBD2 (5 bases each). Germline CDR1 is DFQATT and CDR2 is SNEGSKA (reference sequence). The CDR3 is 14 amino acids. The V and J ends lost 0 bases and 5 bases respectively, with 10 bases between them. The CDR3 DNA follows: TGCAGTGCTAGAGACGGGGCAGGGACCGGGGAGCTGTTTTTT. Amino acid sequence: CSARDGAGTGELFF.

A few counts support this clonotype. J is TRBJ2-1 and V is TRBV4-3; D is uncertain. CDR3 size: 16 residues. Trimming pared 1 base from V and 3 bases from J, leaving 13 bases between. CDR1 and CDR2 (germline): LGHNA, YSLEER. The CDR3 here is CASSQVRGPLYNEQFF. CDR3 nucleotides: TGCGCCAGCAGCCAAGTTCGCGGACCCCTCTACAATGAGCAGTTCTTC.

The chain joins TRBV4-3 to TRBJ1-2; D is unclear. V lost 1 base and J lost 0, with 9 bases in between. The CDR3 consists of 15 residues. Germline CDR1 and CDR2: LGHNA and YSLEER. CDR3 sequence (DNA): TGCGCCAGCAGCCAAGGTTCATCCTCTAACTATGGCTACACCTTC. Protein product: CASSQGSSSNYGYTF.

This rearrangement joins TRBV13 to TRBJ2-5, with D possibly TRBD1 on 8 matching bases. This CDR3 spans 16 amino acids. The V end was cut by 5 bases, the J end by 2 bases, with 18 bases between. CDR1 and CDR2 from the germline V gene are PRHDT and FYEKMQ (reference sequence). The DNA of the CDR3 is TGTGCCAGCAGCCCAGACGGGGGGACAGGACAAGAGACCCAGTACTTC. This translates into CASSPDGGTGQETQYF. Supplemented by reference TRBV13 and TRBJ2-5, the full variable domain reads AAGVIQSPRHLIKEKRETATLKCYPIPRHDTVYWYQQGPGQDPQFLISFYEKMQSDKGSIPDRFSAQQFSDYHSELNMSSLELGDSALYFCASSPDGGTGQETQYFGPGTRLLVL.

The chain links TRBV3-1 to TRBJ1-3; no reliable D call. This CDR3 spans 14 amino acids. Germline assignment: CDR1 LGHDT and CDR2 YNNKEL (reference sequence). V lost 1 base and J lost 2, with 6 bases in between. The CDR3: CASSQGRAGNTIYF. The CDR3 DNA reads as TGTGCCAGCAGCCAAGGGAGGGCTGGAAACACCATATATTTT.

This clonotype was seen a handful of times. This chain connects TRBV27 to TRBJ2-7; TRBD1 matches at 10 bases. CDR1 is MNHEY and CDR2 is SMNVEV in the germline V gene (reference sequence). The CDR3 loop spans 17 amino acids. With V trimmed by 2 bases and J by 2 bases, 9 bases remained unmatched. The CDR3 coding sequence is TGTGCCAGCAGTTTAAGTGTGGGGACAGGGGTGACCTACGAGCAGTACTTC. This sequence encodes CASSLSVGTGVTYEQYF.

For the CDR3, the DNA is TGTGCCAGCAGTACGACCGGGGTCGGGAAACTGTTTTTT. Residues: CASSTTGVGKLFF. The chain has TRBV27 and TRBJ1-4; D unresolved. The V gene lost 5 bases and the J gene lost 11 bases, with 15 bases spanning the gap. Germline loops: CDR1 MNHEY, CDR2 SMNVEV (reference sequence). The CDR3 loop spans 13 amino acids. Complete variable domain (other parts from reference TRBV27 and TRBJ1-4): EAQVTQNPRYLITVTGKKLTVTCSQNMNHEYMSWYRQDPGLGLRQIYYSMNVEVTDKGDVPEGYKVSRKEKRNFPLILESPSPNQTSLYFCASSTTGVGKLFFGSGTQLSVL.

This clonotype has only a few counts. The rearrangement uses TRBV2 and TRBJ2-7; 9 bases line up with TRBD1. J was trimmed by 3 bases and V by 4 bases; bases with no gene match: 4. The CDR3 runs 14 residues. CDR1 and CDR2 from the germline V gene are SNHLY and FYNNEI. The CDR3 DNA follows: TGTGCCAGCAGTGGCTGGACAGGGGACTACGAGCAGTACTTC. Its protein is CASSGWTGDYEQYF.

This clonotype has a count of ten or more. The chain recombines TRBV6-1 with TRBJ2-7; unclear D gene. Germline V CDR1 and CDR2: MNHNS, SASEGT. V lost 2 bases, J lost 5 bases, and 7 bases lay in between. The CDR3 runs to 12 residues. CDR3 bases: TGTGCCAGCAGTGAACCCGAGGACGAGCAGTACTTC. Its protein is CASSEPEDEQYF.

CDR3: CASSVDGTGETQYF. The CDR3 DNA reads as TGTGCCAGCAGCGTAGATGGGACAGGGGAGACCCAGTACTTC. The chain has TRBV9 and TRBJ2-5; 9 nucleotides line up with TRBD1. V was clipped by 0 bases and J by 5 bases; unmatched bases: 2. The CDR3 spans 14 residues. CDR1 is SGDLS and CDR2 is YYNGEE in the germline V gene. The entire variable domain, with the rest obtained from reference TRBV9 and TRBJ2-5, is as follows: DSGVTQTPKHLITATGQRVTLRCSPRSGDLSVYWYQQSLDQGLQFLIQYYNGEERAKGNILERFSAQQFPDLHSELNLSSLELGDSALYFCASSVDGTGETQYFGPGTRLLVL.